This entry lists 21 T cell receptor beta chains sequenced from one sample in a study of blood T cell repertoires in COVID-19. The protocol was immunoSEQ multiplex PCR, while the TCRdb copy is restricted to in-frame clones and leaves out a portion. The top ten hold roughly 18% of the sample, which has more than 100,000 clones, approximately 89% seen once. The sequenced sample consisted of peripheral blood. The receptors originated from a woman older than 75 in a cohort sampled during active COVID-19.

Of note for this clone: A junction boundary mismatches the germline segment, possibly from a read error. The J gene is TRBJ2-2, the V gene TRBV10-3; 8 bases fit TRBD1. From germline, CDR1 is ENHRY and CDR2 SYGVKD. This CDR3 is 13 amino acids long. The CDR3 DNA reads TGTGCCATCAGTGAGCATGAGACAGGGGACCTGTTTTTT. Translating gives CAISEHETGDLFF.

This chain joins TRBV4-1 and TRBJ2-5, with 8 positions matching TRBD2. Germline-derived CDR1 and CDR2 are MGHRA and YSYEKL. The CDR3 is made up of 14 amino acids. Trimming at V came to 1 base and at J to 5 bases, leaving 3 bases not matched to a gene. The CDR3 is CASSQGTSLETQYF. The CDR3 DNA is TGCGCCAGCAGCCAAGGGACTAGCCTGGAGACCCAGTACTTC.

V usage is TRBV7-8 and J usage is TRBJ1-1; D ambiguous. Germline CDR1 is SGHVS and CDR2 is FQNEAQ. The CDR3 runs to 16 residues. The V end lost 5 bases, the J end lost 3 bases, and 19 bases lay between the germline ends. This chain's CDR3 is CASSPRGGGMYTEAFF. CDR3 DNA: TGTGCCAGCAGCCCCCGAGGAGGAGGGATGTACACTGAAGCTTTCTTT.

This clone was detected once. For the CDR3, the DNA is TGTGCCATCATAGGGGACAGGGGTTCCTACAATGAGCAGTTCTTC. Its translation: CAIIGDRGSYNEQFF. J is TRBJ2-1 and V is TRBV10-3; 10 bases fit TRBD1. CDR3 length equals 15 residues. CDR1 is ENHRY and CDR2 is SYGVKD in the germline V gene. After removal of 7 bases from V and 1 base from J, the junction contained 4 bases not matched to a gene.

V usage is TRBV5-4 and J usage is TRBJ2-7; possible D gene TRBD2, 5 bases. This CDR3 has 14 amino acids. Germline CDR1 SGHNT, CDR2 YYREEE (reference sequence). V was shortened by 4 bases and J by 3 bases, with 14 bases between the two germline ends. The CDR3 DNA reads as TGTGCCAGCAGCCCCGGGGAAGTGGTCTACGAGCAGTACTTC. Translation gives CASSPGEVVYEQYF. Combining the CDR3 with reference TRBV5-4 and TRBJ2-7 gives the whole variable domain ETGVTQSPTHLIKTRGQQVTLRCSSQSGHNTVSWYQQALGQGPQFIFQYYREEENGRGNFPPRFSGLQFPNYSSELNVNALELDDSALYLCASSPGEVVYEQYFGPGTRLTVT.

This chain connects TRBV9 to TRBJ2-1; a weak D match, TRBD2 (6 bases). V shed 2 bases and J shed 4 bases, with 13 bases lying between them. The CDR3 consists of 15 residues. CDR1 and CDR2 from the germline V gene are SGDLS and YYNGEE. CDR3 region: CASSVGTQKYNEQFF. The CDR3 region has the DNA TGTGCCAGCAGCGTTGGGACTCAAAAATACAATGAGCAGTTCTTC.

The chain carries TRBV9 and TRBJ2-7; TRBD1 matches 7 bases. This CDR3 contains 12 residues. J lost 2 bases, V lost 4 bases, and 0 bases had no gene match. Per germline, CDR1 SGDLS and CDR2 YYNGEE. CDR3 in DNA: TGTGCCAGCAGCACAGGGGCCTACGAGCAGTACTTC. Protein: CASSTGAYEQYF.

The rearrangement links TRBV19 to TRBJ1-4; 7 bases agree with TRBD1. CDR1 LNHDA and CDR2 SQIVND come from the germline V gene (reference sequence). J was trimmed by 4 bases and V by 3 bases; bases with no gene match: 5. CDR3 length equals 15 residues. CDR3 protein: CASSILQGVNEKLFF. The DNA for the CDR3 is TGTGCCAGTAGTATTTTGCAGGGGGTTAATGAAAAACTGTTTTTT. Supplemented by reference TRBV19 and TRBJ1-4, the full variable domain reads DGGITQSPKYLFRKEGQNVTLSCEQNLNHDAMYWYRQDPGQGLRLIYYSQIVNDFQKGDIAEGYSVSREKKESFPLTVTSAQKNPTAFYLCASSILQGVNEKLFFGSGTQLSVL.

The chain has TRBV12-2 and TRBJ2-1; the DNA was not compared with TRBD2, the D call given in the table. TRBV12-2 is a documented pseudogene. The CDR3 is 18 residues long. The CDR3 region has the DNA TGTGCAAGTCTCCGTCTAGACCCCCTCTCAAGCTCCTACAATGAGCAGTTCTTC. This codes for CASLRLDPLSSSYNEQFF.

The chain employs TRBV10-3 and TRBJ2-3, with 8 bases identical to TRBD1. The trim removed 10 bases at V and 2 bases at J, leaving 11 bases unmatched. The germline V gene has CDR1 ENHRY and CDR2 SYGVKD. The CDR3 is 15 residues long. In DNA form, the CDR3 reads TGTGCCACCAAGGCAGGGGGCGTATACACAGATACGCAGTATTTT. Translation: CATKAGGVYTDTQYF.

CDR3 residues: CASSYLRSSYNSPLHF. CDR3 sequence (DNA): TGTGCCAGCAGTTACCTTCGCAGCTCCTATAATTCACCCCTCCACTTT. The V call is TRBV6-5, the J call TRBJ1-6; D remains unclear. Between the trimmed V and J ends, which lost 2 bases and 0 bases, there was a span of 8 bases. The CDR3 loop spans 16 amino acids. Germline-derived CDR1 and CDR2 are MNHEY and SVGAGI.

The chain couples TRBV5-1 to TRBJ2-5; 8 bases map to TRBD2. Losses at the gene ends were 4 bases for V and 1 base for J; bases not matched to a gene: 9. The CDR3 runs 16 residues. Germline CDR1 SGHRS, CDR2 YFSETQ. CDR3 in amino acids: CASSRGNSGTQETQYF. DNA for the CDR3: TGCGCCAGCAGCCGGGGAAATAGCGGGACCCAAGAGACCCAGTACTTC.

V is TRBV7-9 and J is TRBJ1-5; D call uncertain. Trimming took 6 bases from V and 2 from J, leaving 8 bases between them. Looked up from germline, CDR1 is SEHNR and CDR2 is FQNEAQ (reference sequence). The CDR3 runs 13 residues. The CDR3 region is CASSPSGNQPQHF. For the CDR3, the DNA is TGTGCCAGCAGTCCCTCTGGCAATCAGCCCCAGCATTTT.

The chain couples TRBV18 to TRBJ2-2; a weak D match, TRBD2 (6 bases). The CDR3 is made up of 15 amino acids. Germline V gives CDR1 KGHSH, CDR2 LQKENI. Trimming took 5 bases from V and 4 from J, leaving 14 bases between them. CDR3 residues: CASSERRATTGELFF. Here the CDR3 DNA reads TGTGCCAGCTCAGAGAGGAGGGCCACCACCGGGGAGCTGTTTTTT.

The chain combines TRBV7-3 with TRBJ1-3; TRBD1 matches at 7 bases. The CDR3 spans 15 residues. V shed 5 bases, J shed 0 bases, and the junction held 4 bases outside the gene matches. CDR1 SGHTA and CDR2 FQGTGA come from the germline V gene. CDR3 loop: CASSPQGGSGNTIYF. The CDR3 DNA follows: TGTGCCAGCAGCCCTCAGGGGGGCTCTGGAAACACCATATATTTT.

The genes are TRBV14 and TRBJ1-1, with D perhaps matching TRBD1 (6 bases). The V end was cut by 4 bases, the J end by 2 bases, with 14 bases between. There are 15 residues in the CDR3. CDR1 and CDR2 from the germline V gene are SGHDN and FVKESK. For the CDR3, the DNA is TGTGCCAGCAGCCCAACAGGGATGGGAAACACTGAAGCTTTCTTT. As protein: CASSPTGMGNTEAFF. The full variable domain, its missing parts supplied by reference TRBV14 and TRBJ1-1, is EAGVTQFPSHSVIEKGQTVTLRCDPISGHDNLYWYRRVMGKEIKFLLHFVKESKQDESGMPNNRFLAERTGGTYSTLKVQPAELEDSGVYFCASSPTGMGNTEAFFGQGTRLTVV.

This chain connects TRBV19 to TRBJ2-7; a possible D gene is TRBD1 (6 bases). Germline CDR1 and CDR2: LNHDA and SQIVND (reference sequence). This CDR3 region has 14 residues. The V and J ends lost 3 bases and 4 bases respectively, with 13 bases between them. CDR3 protein: CASSMAPQGYEQYF. The DNA for the CDR3 is TGTGCCAGTAGTATGGCCCCACAGGGATACGAGCAGTACTTC.

V gene TRBV24-1 combines with J gene TRBJ2-3; possible D gene TRBD2, 6 bases. V was cut by 6 bases and J by 6 bases, with 12 bases left in between. The V gene's germline CDR1 is KGHDR and CDR2 SFDVKD. This CDR3 is built from 13 residues. The CDR3 DNA follows: TGTGCCACCAGTTTGGTGGGAGGTGATACGCAGTATTTT. Translation: CATSLVGGDTQYF.

The chain couples TRBV21-1 to TRBJ1-5; the D call of TRBD1 is as the table states it, not checked on the DNA. TRBV21-1 is a pseudogene. CDR3 length: 12 amino acids. This CDR3 is CASSTSSRGAHF. For the CDR3, the DNA is TGTGCCAGCAGCACTTCATCCAGGGGTGCGCATTTT.

This clone was seen a single time. The chain uses TRBV19 and TRBJ2-1, with TRBD1 identical over 8 bases. The V gene end was trimmed by 5 bases and the J gene end by 4 bases; junction bases not matched to a gene: 4. This CDR3 is 14 amino acids long. Germline lookup yields CDR1 LNHDA and CDR2 SQIVND (reference sequence). The CDR3 here is CASSGDRHYNEQFF. For the CDR3, the DNA is TGTGCCAGTAGTGGGGACAGGCATTACAATGAGCAGTTCTTC.

This chain connects TRBV12-3 or TRBV12-4 to TRBJ2-2; D possibly corresponds to TRBD1 (5 bases). With 5 bases removed from V and 5 bases from J, the gap between germline ends came to 9 bases. The CDR3 has 13 amino acids. The CDR3, as DNA: TGTGCCAGCAGTCAAGGGGAAACCGGGGAGCTGTTTTTT. Translating gives CASSQGETGELFF.